The sequence of this TCR beta chain was determined in a study of shared clonotypes between healthy human individuals. Clones were sequenced by immunoSEQ multiplex PCR, and TCRdb holds only the in-frame ones, with some missing. There are about 1.5 million clones in the sample; 98% occur only once, and about 0.45% lies in the top ten. In germline, CDR1 is SEHNR, CDR2 FQNEAQ (reference sequence). J lost 4 bases, V lost 6 bases, and 6 bases had no gene match. CDR3 length equals 14 residues. The sequence was collected from a man aged 25-40 years in good health. The chain employs TRBV7-9 and TRBJ2-7, with 10 bases lining up with TRBD1. Material for sequencing was naive CD4+ T cells sorted from blood. Subset denoted: CD45RA+ positively selected. The DNA of the CDR3 is TGTGCCAGCAGGCCGGGACAGGGGATGTACGAGCAGTACTTC. This encodes CASRPGQGMYEQYF. The full variable domain, completed using reference TRBV7-9 and TRBJ2-7, is DTGVSQNPRHKITKRGQNVTFRCDPISEHNRLYWYRQTLGQGPEFLTYFQNEAQLEKSRLLSDRFSAERPKGSFSTLEIQRTEQGDSAMYLCASRPGQGMYEQYFGPGTRLTVT.